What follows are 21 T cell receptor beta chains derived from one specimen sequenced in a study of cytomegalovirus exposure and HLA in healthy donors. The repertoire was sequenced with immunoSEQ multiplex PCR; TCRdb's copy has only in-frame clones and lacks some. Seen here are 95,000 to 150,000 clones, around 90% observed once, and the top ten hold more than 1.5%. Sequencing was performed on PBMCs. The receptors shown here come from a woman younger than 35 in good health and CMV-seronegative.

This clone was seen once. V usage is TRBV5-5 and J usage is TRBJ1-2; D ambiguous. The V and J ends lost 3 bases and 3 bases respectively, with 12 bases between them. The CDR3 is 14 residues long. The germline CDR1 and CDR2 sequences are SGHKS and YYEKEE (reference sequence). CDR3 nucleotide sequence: TGTGCCAGCAGCTCTTCAGACATTGACTATGGCTACACCTTC. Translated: CASSSSDIDYGYTF.

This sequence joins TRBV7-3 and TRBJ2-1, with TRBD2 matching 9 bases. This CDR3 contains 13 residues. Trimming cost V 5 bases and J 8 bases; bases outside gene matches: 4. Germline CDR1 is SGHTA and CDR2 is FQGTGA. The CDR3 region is CASSRGGRDEQFF. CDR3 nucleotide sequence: TGTGCCAGCAGCCGAGGCGGGAGGGATGAGCAGTTCTTC.

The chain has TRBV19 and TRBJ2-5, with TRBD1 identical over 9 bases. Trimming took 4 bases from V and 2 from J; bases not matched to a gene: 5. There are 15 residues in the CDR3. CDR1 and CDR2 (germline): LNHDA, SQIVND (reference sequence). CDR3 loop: CASSKQGALQETQYF. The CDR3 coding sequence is TGTGCCAGTAGTAAACAGGGGGCTTTACAAGAGACCCAGTACTTC.

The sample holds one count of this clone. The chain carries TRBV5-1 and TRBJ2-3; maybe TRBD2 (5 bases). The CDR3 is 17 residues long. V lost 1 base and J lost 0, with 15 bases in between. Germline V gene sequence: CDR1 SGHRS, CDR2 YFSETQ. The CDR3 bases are TGCGCCAGCAGCTTGCGGACGATTAGCGAAAGCACAGATACGCAGTATTTT. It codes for CASSLRTISESTDTQYF.

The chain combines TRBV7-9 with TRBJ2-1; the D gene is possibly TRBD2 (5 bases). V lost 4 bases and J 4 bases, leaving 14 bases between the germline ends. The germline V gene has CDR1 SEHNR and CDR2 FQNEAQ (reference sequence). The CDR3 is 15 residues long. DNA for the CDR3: TGTGCCAGCAGCTCCTTTCGCGGAGGATACAATGAGCAGTTCTTC. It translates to CASSSFRGGYNEQFF.

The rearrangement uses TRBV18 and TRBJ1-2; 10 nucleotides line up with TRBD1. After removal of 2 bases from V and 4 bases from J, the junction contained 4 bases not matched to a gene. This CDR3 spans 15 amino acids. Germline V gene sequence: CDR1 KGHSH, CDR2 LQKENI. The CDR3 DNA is TGTGCCAGCTCACCAAGGGGGACAGGGGCCTATGGCTACACCTTC. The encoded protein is CASSPRGTGAYGYTF.

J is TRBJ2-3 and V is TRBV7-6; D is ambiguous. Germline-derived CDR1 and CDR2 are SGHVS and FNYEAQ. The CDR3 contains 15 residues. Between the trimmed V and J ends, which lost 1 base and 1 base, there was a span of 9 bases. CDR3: CASSLDPRGTDTQYF. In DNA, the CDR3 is TGTGCCAGCAGCTTAGACCCCCGCGGCACAGATACGCAGTATTTT.

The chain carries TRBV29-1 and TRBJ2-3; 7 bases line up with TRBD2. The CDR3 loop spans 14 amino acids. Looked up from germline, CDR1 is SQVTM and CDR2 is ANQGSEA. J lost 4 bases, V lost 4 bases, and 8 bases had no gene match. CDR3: CSVVWGRVADTQYF. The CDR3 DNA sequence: TGCAGCGTTGTCTGGGGGAGGGTGGCAGATACGCAGTATTTT.

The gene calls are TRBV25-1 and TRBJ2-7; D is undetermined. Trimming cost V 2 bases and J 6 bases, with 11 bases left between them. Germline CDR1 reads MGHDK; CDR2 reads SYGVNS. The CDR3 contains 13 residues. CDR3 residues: CASSEVSSIEQYF. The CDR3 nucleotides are TGTGCCAGCAGTGAAGTAAGTAGCATCGAGCAGTACTTC.

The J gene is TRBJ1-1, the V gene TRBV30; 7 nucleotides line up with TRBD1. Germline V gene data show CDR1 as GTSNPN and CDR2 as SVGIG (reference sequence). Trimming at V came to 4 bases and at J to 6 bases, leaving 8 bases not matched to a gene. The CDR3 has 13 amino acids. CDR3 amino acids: CAWTRRQGSEAFF. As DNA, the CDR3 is TGTGCCTGGACCAGGCGACAGGGTTCTGAAGCTTTCTTT.

CDR3 DNA: TGTGCCAGCAGTGAAGAGCGGAGCGGGTACAATGAGCAGTTCTTC. Translation gives CASSEERSGYNEQFF. This chain joins TRBV2 and TRBJ2-1; perhaps TRBD2 as D (6 bases). V was pared by 1 base and J by 4 bases, with 11 bases between. Germline V gene lookup returns CDR1 SNHLY and CDR2 FYNNEI. The CDR3 is 15 residues long.

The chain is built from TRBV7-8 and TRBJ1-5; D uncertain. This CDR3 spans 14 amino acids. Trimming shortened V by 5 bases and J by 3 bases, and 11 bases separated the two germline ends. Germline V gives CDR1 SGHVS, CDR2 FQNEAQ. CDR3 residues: CASSGNYPNQPQHF. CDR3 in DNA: TGTGCCAGCAGCGGCAACTATCCCAATCAGCCCCAGCATTTT.

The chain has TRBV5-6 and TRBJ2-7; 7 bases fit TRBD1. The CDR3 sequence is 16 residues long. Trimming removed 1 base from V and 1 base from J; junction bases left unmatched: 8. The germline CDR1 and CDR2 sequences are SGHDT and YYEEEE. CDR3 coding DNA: TGTGCCAGCAGCTTGTTCTGGGACAGATTATCCTACGAGCAGTACTTC. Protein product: CASSLFWDRLSYEQYF.

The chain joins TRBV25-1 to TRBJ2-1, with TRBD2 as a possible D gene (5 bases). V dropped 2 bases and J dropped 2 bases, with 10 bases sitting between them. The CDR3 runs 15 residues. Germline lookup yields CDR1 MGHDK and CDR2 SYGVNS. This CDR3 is CASSEVGSTYNEQFF. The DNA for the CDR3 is TGTGCCAGCAGTGAAGTGGGGAGTACCTACAATGAGCAGTTCTTC.

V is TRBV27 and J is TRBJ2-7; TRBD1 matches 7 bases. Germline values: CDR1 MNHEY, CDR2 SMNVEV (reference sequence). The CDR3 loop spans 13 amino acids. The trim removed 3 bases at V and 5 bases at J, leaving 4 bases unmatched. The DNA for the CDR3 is TGTGCCAGCAGTTTTGTGACAGGGCACGAGCAGTACTTC. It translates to CASSFVTGHEQYF.

The CDR3 DNA is TGTGCCACCATGCCGGGGGGGGCGAACACCGGGGAGCTGTTTTTT. It translates to CATMPGGANTGELFF. The chain carries TRBV15 and TRBJ2-2; 8 bases line up with TRBD2. Losses at the gene ends were 7 bases for V and 0 bases for J; bases not matched to a gene: 4. The V gene's germline CDR1 is LNHNV and CDR2 YYDKDF (reference sequence). CDR3 length: 15 residues. Full variable domain (outside the CDR3, taken from reference TRBV15 and TRBJ2-2): DAMVIQNPRYQVTQFGKPVTLSCSQTLNHNVMYWYQQKSSQAPKLLFHYYDKDFNNEADTPDNFQSRRPNTSFCFLDIRSPGLGDTAMYLCATMPGGANTGELFFGEGSRLTVL.

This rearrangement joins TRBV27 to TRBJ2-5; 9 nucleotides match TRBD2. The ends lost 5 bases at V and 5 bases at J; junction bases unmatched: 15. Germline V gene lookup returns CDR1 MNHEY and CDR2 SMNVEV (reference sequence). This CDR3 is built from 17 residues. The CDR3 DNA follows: TGTGCCAGCAGTCCCCTTTTGGGCGGGAGGGTACGGGAGACCCAGTACTTC. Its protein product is CASSPLLGGRVRETQYF.

In DNA, the CDR3 is TGCGCCAGCGCTGACCTCGGGACAGGGATTTACAATGAGCAGTTCTTC. Its translation is CASADLGTGIYNEQFF. The rearrangement joins TRBV4-1 to TRBJ2-1; TRBD1 matches 9 bases. The V segment lost 8 bases and the J segment 4 bases; nucleotides outside the gene matches: 12. The germline CDR1 and CDR2 sequences are MGHRA and YSYEKL. The CDR3 is made up of 16 amino acids.

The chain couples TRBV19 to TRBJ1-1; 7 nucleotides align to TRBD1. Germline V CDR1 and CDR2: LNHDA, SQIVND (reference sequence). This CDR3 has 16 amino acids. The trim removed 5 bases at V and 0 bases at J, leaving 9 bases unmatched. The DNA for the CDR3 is TGTGCCAGTAGTCTCCACAGGGGCCGTATGAACACTGAAGCTTTCTTT. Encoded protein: CASSLHRGRMNTEAFF. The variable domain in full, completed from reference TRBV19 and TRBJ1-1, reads DGGITQSPKYLFRKEGQNVTLSCEQNLNHDAMYWYRQDPGQGLRLIYYSQIVNDFQKGDIAEGYSVSREKKESFPLTVTSAQKNPTAFYLCASSLHRGRMNTEAFFGQGTRLTVV.

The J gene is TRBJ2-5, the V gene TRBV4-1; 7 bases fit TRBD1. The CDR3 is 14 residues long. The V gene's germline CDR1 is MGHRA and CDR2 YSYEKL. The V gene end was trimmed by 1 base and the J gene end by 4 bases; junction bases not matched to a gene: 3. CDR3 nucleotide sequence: TGCGCCAGCAGCCAAGGACAGGGAAGAGAGACCCAGTACTTC. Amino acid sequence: CASSQGQGRETQYF.

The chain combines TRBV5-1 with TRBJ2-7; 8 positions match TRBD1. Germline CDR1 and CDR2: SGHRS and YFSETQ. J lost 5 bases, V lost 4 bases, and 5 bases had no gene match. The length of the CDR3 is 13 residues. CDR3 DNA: TGCGCCAGCAGCGTCGGACAGGGTAACGAGCAGTACTTC. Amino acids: CASSVGQGNEQYF.